This T cell receptor beta chain appears in the sequencing data of a study of T cell changes during pregnancy in multiple sclerosis. The table came from immunoSEQ multiplex PCR; TCRdb's copy has only in-frame clones and leaves some out. Among about 51,000 clones listed, just over 90% were seen once. Regarding this clone: The identical CDR3 is also encoded by other nucleotide sequences in the sample.

The trim removed 0 bases at V and 2 bases at J, leaving 0 bases unmatched. CDR1 and CDR2 from the germline V gene are GTSNPN and SVGIG (reference sequence). The CDR3 runs 14 residues. This chain uses TRBV30 with TRBJ2-5, with 10 bases identical to TRBD2. The source of this sequence is a female donor with multiple sclerosis, enrolled in a pregnancy study. The sample here was peripheral blood, taken in the second trimester of pregnancy. CDR3: CAWSVLAGQETQYF. The CDR3 region has the DNA TGTGCCTGGAGTGTACTAGCGGGGCAAGAGACCCAGTACTTC.